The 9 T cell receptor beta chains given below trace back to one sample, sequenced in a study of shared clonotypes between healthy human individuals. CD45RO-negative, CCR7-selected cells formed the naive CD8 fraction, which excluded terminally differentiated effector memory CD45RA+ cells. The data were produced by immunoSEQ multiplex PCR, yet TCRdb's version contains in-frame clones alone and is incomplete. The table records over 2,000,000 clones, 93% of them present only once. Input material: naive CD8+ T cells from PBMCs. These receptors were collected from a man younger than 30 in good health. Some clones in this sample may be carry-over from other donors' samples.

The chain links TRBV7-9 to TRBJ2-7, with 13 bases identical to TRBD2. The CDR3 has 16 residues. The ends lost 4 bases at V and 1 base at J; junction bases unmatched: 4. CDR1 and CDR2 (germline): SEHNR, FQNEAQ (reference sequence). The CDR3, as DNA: TGTGCCAGCAGCTCTGGGACTAGCGGGATATCCTACGAGCAGTACTTC. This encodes CASSSGTSGISYEQYF. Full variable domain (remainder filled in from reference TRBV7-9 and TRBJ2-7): DTGVSQNPRHKITKRGQNVTFRCDPISEHNRLYWYRQTLGQGPEFLTYFQNEAQLEKSRLLSDRFSAERPKGSFSTLEIQRTEQGDSAMYLCASSSGTSGISYEQYFGPGTRLTVT.

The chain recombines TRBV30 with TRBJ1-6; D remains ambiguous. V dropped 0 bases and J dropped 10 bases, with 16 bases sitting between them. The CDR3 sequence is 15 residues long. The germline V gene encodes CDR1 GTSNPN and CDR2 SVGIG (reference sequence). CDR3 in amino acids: CAWSVPLAGWSPLHF. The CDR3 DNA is TGTGCCTGGAGTGTCCCCTTGGCGGGTTGGTCACCCCTCCACTTT.

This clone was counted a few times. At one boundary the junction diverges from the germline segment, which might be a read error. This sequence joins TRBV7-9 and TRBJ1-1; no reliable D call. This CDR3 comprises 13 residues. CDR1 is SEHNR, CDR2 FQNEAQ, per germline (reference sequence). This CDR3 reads CASSVAGKPEAFF. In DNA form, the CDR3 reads TGTGCCAGCAGCGTAGCGGGGAAACCTGAAGCTTTCTTT.

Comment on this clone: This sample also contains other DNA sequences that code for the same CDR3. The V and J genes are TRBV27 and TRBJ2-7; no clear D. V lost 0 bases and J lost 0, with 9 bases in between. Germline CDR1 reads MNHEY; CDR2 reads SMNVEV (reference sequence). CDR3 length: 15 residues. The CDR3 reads CASSLSSRGSYEQYF. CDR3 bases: TGTGCCAGCAGTTTATCGAGTCGCGGCTCCTACGAGCAGTACTTC.

CDR3 sequence: CASSEKTGGAGEQYF. CDR3 DNA: TGTGCCAGCAGCGAGAAGACAGGGGGCGCGGGGGAGCAGTACTTC. The chain joins TRBV9 to TRBJ2-7; 10 nucleotides match TRBD1. The CDR3 contains 15 residues. Losses at the gene ends were 3 bases for V and 7 bases for J; bases not matched to a gene: 10. Germline assignment: CDR1 SGDLS and CDR2 YYNGEE.

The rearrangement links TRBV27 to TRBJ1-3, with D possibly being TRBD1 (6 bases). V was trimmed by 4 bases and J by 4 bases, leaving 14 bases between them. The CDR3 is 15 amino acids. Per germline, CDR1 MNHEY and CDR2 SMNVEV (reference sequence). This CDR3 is CASSSRGRVGNTIYF. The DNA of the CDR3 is TGTGCCAGCAGTTCCAGGGGCAGGGTCGGAAACACCATATATTTT.

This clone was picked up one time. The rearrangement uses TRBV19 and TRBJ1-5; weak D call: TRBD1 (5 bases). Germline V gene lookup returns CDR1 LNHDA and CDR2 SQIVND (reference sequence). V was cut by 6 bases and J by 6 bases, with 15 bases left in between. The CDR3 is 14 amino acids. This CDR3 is CASRPWLGPQPQHF. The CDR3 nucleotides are TGTGCCAGTAGACCCTGGCTGGGGCCTCAGCCCCAGCATTTT.

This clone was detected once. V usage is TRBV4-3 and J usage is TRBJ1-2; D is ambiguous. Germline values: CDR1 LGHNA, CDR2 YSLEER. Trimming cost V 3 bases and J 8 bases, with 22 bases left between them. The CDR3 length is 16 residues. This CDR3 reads CASSQKDRGWLGGYTF. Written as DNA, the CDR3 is TGCGCCAGCAGCCAGAAAGATCGGGGTTGGCTTGGAGGCTACACCTTC.

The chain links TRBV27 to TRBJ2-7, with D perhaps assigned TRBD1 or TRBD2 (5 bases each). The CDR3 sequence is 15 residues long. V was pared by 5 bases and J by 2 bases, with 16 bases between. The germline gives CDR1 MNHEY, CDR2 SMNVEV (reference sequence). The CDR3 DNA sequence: TGTGCCAGCAGTCCCCGAGGGACCTCCCCCTACGAGCAGTACTTC. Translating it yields CASSPRGTSPYEQYF.